What follows are 25 T cell receptor beta chains derived from one specimen sequenced in a study of graft-versus-host responses after intestinal transplantation. Sequencing was performed with immunoSEQ multiplex PCR; in TCRdb, only in-frame clones are kept and a portion is missing. Here the sample spans about 88,000 clones, roughly 90% being singletons. No antigen has been assigned to these receptors. The sample in question was unstimulated CD4+ T cells sorted from spleen or lymph node cells, obtained before intestinal transplant. These receptors all come from a human donor who received an intestinal transplant.

The rearrangement joins TRBV29-1 to TRBJ2-2; 8 bases align to TRBD1. The CDR3 is 14 residues long. With 3 bases clipped from V and 5 bases from J, the junction kept 5 bases outside the gene matches. The germline V gene encodes CDR1 SQVTM and CDR2 ANQGSEA. The CDR3: CSVEGTGGTGELFF. The CDR3 nucleotides are TGCAGCGTTGAGGGGACAGGTGGGACCGGGGAGCTGTTTTTT.

This chain links TRBV5-1 with TRBJ2-6; D not certain. V lost 0 bases and J 2 bases, leaving 18 bases between the germline ends. The CDR3 runs to 19 residues. Germline V gene lookup returns CDR1 SGHRS and CDR2 YFSETQ. The CDR3 coding sequence is TGCGCCAGCAGCTTGGGGCGTGCGCGAGGTTCCACTGGGGCCAACGTCCTGACTTTC. This encodes CASSLGRARGSTGANVLTF.

The chain carries TRBV28 and TRBJ2-1; possibly TRBD2 for D (6 bases). In germline, CDR1 is MDHEN, CDR2 SYDVKM. This CDR3 spans 17 amino acids. Deletions cut 3 bases from V and 0 bases from J, with 15 bases between. This CDR3 is CASSFYSRGASYNEQFF. The CDR3 nucleotides read TGTGCCAGCAGTTTTTATTCGCGGGGAGCCTCCTACAATGAGCAGTTCTTC.

V and J are TRBV6-5 and TRBJ2-7; 8 nucleotides agree with TRBD2. The CDR3 is 15 amino acids. Looked up from germline, CDR1 is MNHEY and CDR2 is SVGAGI. Trimming cost V 6 bases and J 2 bases; bases outside gene matches: 9. CDR3 protein: CASRSAGAWAYEQYF. The CDR3 DNA follows: TGTGCCAGCAGGTCAGCGGGAGCTTGGGCCTACGAGCAGTACTTC.

This rearrangement joins TRBV9 to TRBJ2-5; 8 bases align to TRBD2. The CDR3 runs 17 residues. CDR1 is SGDLS, CDR2 YYNGEE, per germline. Trimming cost V 0 bases and J 0 bases; bases outside gene matches: 7. This CDR3 reads CASSVGGRAGDQETQYF. The CDR3, as DNA: TGTGCCAGCAGCGTAGGAGGAAGAGCGGGGGACCAAGAGACCCAGTACTTC.

For this clone: The sample holds other DNA sequences that translate to the same CDR3. The chain employs TRBV5-1 and TRBJ2-5; D is unresolved. In germline, CDR1 is SGHRS, CDR2 YFSETQ. Deletions cut 0 bases from V and 4 bases from J, with 7 bases between. The CDR3 sequence is 13 residues long. For the CDR3, the DNA is TGCGCCAGCAGCTTGGGGGGTGGAGAGACCCAGTACTTC. It yields the protein CASSLGGGETQYF.

CDR3 sequence (DNA): TGTGCCAGCTCACCCGGAACTAGCGGGAGGCCAGGGGAGCAGTTCTTC. Protein: CASSPGTSGRPGEQFF. This sequence joins TRBV18 and TRBJ2-1; the match to TRBD2 covers 12 bases. With 3 bases clipped from V and 10 bases from J, the junction kept 10 bases outside the gene matches. The CDR3 totals 16 residues. Germline CDR1 is KGHSH and CDR2 is LQKENI.

The V call is TRBV5-1, the J call TRBJ2-2, with 9 nucleotides matching TRBD2. The V and J ends lost 0 bases and 5 bases, in that order; junction bases with no gene match: 5. Germline CDR1 and CDR2: SGHRS and YFSETQ. The CDR3 extends over 16 amino acids. CDR3 protein: CASSLGASGVTGELFF. Here the CDR3 DNA reads TGCGCCAGCAGCTTGGGGGCTAGCGGGGTTACCGGGGAGCTGTTTTTT.

Of note for this clone: At the DNA level, this CDR3 is encoded by other sequences in the same sample as well. The V call is TRBV28, the J call TRBJ1-2; D not resolved. The germline CDR1 and CDR2 sequences are MDHEN and SYDVKM. The V and J ends lost 10 bases and 4 bases respectively, with 16 bases between them. The CDR3 is 13 amino acids. The CDR3 spells CATNDRAFYGYTF. The CDR3 coding sequence is TGTGCCACCAATGATAGGGCCTTCTATGGCTACACCTTC.

Written as DNA, the CDR3 is TGTGCCAGCAGCTTAGGGGCCGGGGAGCTGTTTTTT. Residues: CASSLGAGELFF. The rearrangement joins TRBV7-9 to TRBJ2-2, with D hard to call. V was cut by 1 base and J by 6 bases, with 3 bases left in between. Germline V gives CDR1 SEHNR, CDR2 FQNEAQ (reference sequence). This CDR3 has 12 residues.

The V gene is TRBV7-7, the J gene TRBJ2-1, with 10 bases fitting TRBD2. With 5 bases clipped from V and 4 bases from J, the junction kept 5 bases outside the gene matches. CDR1 and CDR2 (germline): SSHAT, FNYEAQ (reference sequence). The CDR3 is 15 amino acids. The CDR3 is CASSLRTSGYNEQFF. Here the CDR3 DNA reads TGTGCCAGCAGCCTGCGGACTAGCGGATACAATGAGCAGTTCTTC.

V gene TRBV11-3 combines with J gene TRBJ2-1; D call uncertain. This CDR3 spans 12 amino acids. The germline V gene has CDR1 SGHNT and CDR2 YENEEA. The V end lost 2 bases, the J end lost 8 bases, and 7 bases lay between the germline ends. As DNA, the CDR3 is TGTGCCAGCAGCTTAACCGGTCATGAGCAGTTCTTC. Translating gives CASSLTGHEQFF.

This clone was detected once. This rearrangement joins TRBV5-1 to TRBJ2-5; the D gene could be TRBD1 or TRBD2 (5 bases each). CDR3 length equals 15 residues. V was shortened by 4 bases and J by 5 bases, with 18 bases between the two germline ends. Germline loops: CDR1 SGHRS, CDR2 YFSETQ. The CDR3 DNA is TGCGCCAGCAGCGCCGCCTTCGGGACGCAGGAGACCCAGTACTTC. Protein product: CASSAAFGTQETQYF.

The rearrangement joins TRBV30 to TRBJ1-1; D is possibly TRBD1 (6 bases). Germline V gene sequence: CDR1 GTSNPN, CDR2 SVGIG (reference sequence). The CDR3 is 14 amino acids. Trimming took 0 bases from V and 1 from J, leaving 9 bases between them. The CDR3 spells CAWSVQGGNTEAFF. CDR3 nucleotide sequence: TGTGCCTGGAGTGTACAAGGGGGGAACACTGAAGCTTTCTTT. Complete variable domain (other parts from reference TRBV30 and TRBJ1-1): SQTIHQWPATLVQPVGSPLSLECTVEGTSNPNLYWYRQAAGRGLQLLFYSVGIGQISSEVPQNLSASRPQDRQFILSSKKLLLSDSGFYLCAWSVQGGNTEAFFGQGTRLTVV.

This chain uses TRBV7-2 with TRBJ2-3; D not certain. Germline V lookup: CDR1 SGHTA, CDR2 FQGNSA. With 2 bases removed from V and 8 bases from J, the gap between germline ends came to 11 bases. The CDR3 totals 13 residues. The CDR3, as DNA: TGTGCCAGCAGCTTAAAGGCGCTCGGTACGCAGTATTTT. Its protein product is CASSLKALGTQYF.

This chain uses TRBV7-8 with TRBJ2-5, with TRBD2 matching 12 bases. The CDR3 spans 17 residues. The ends lost 1 base at V and 5 bases at J; junction bases unmatched: 8. Germline V gene sequence: CDR1 SGHVS, CDR2 FQNEAQ. This CDR3 reads CASSLVPRLAGGETQYF. CDR3 sequence (DNA): TGTGCCAGCAGCTTAGTTCCTCGGCTAGCGGGAGGGGAGACCCAGTACTTC.

This chain joins TRBV2 and TRBJ1-1; TRBD1 agrees at 7 bases. The CDR3 runs to 15 residues. V shed 5 bases, J shed 0 bases, and the junction held 6 bases outside the gene matches. Per the germline V gene, CDR1 is SNHLY and CDR2 is FYNNEI. As DNA, the CDR3 is TGTGCCAGCAGTCGACAGGGAAGCATGAACACTGAAGCTTTCTTT. Its protein is CASSRQGSMNTEAFF.

The chain is built from TRBV29-1 and TRBJ1-2; 7 bases line up with TRBD1. CDR3 length equals 17 residues. V gave up 7 bases and J gave up 1 base; unmatched junction bases: 18. CDR1 and CDR2 (germline): SQVTM, ANQGSEA. CDR3 in amino acids: CSALPFTGTALNYGYTF. The DNA of the CDR3 is TGCAGCGCCTTACCCTTTACCGGGACAGCACTTAACTATGGCTACACCTTC.

V usage is TRBV7-8 and J usage is TRBJ2-7; 7 positions agree with TRBD1. Trimming removed 1 base from V and 4 bases from J; junction bases left unmatched: 4. Germline V gene lookup returns CDR1 SGHVS and CDR2 FQNEAQ. The CDR3 spans 14 residues. The CDR3 reads CASSLDGRGYEQYF. The CDR3 nucleotides read TGTGCCAGCAGCTTAGATGGCAGGGGGTACGAGCAGTACTTC.

J is TRBJ2-3 and V is TRBV5-1, with no clear D. CDR1 is SGHRS and CDR2 is YFSETQ in the germline V gene. CDR3 length: 15 residues. Trimming took off 0 bases at V and 3 bases at J, with 11 bases between the two ends. DNA for the CDR3: TGCGCCAGCAGCTTGGGACCGACCGATACAGATACGCAGTATTTT. Protein product: CASSLGPTDTDTQYF.

The chain couples TRBV9 to TRBJ2-5; no clear D gene. V lost 3 bases, J lost 4 bases, and 13 bases lay in between. Germline-derived CDR1 and CDR2 are SGDLS and YYNGEE. This CDR3 is built from 14 residues. The chain's CDR3 is CASSAALVGETQYF. The CDR3 DNA follows: TGTGCCAGCAGCGCAGCGTTGGTGGGAGAGACCCAGTACTTC.

CDR3 nucleotides: TGTGCCAGCAGCTTAGTACAGAATAGAGGCTACACCTTC. Translated, it gives CASSLVQNRGYTF. The chain is built from TRBV7-2 and TRBJ1-2; D remains unclear. This CDR3 spans 13 amino acids. In germline, CDR1 is SGHTA, CDR2 FQGNSA. V lost 1 base to trimming and J lost 8 bases, with 11 bases between them. Full variable domain (outside the CDR3, taken from reference TRBV7-2 and TRBJ1-2): GAGVSQSPSNKVTEKGKDVELRCDPISGHTALYWYRQSLGQGLEFLIYFQGNSAPDKSGLPSDRFSAERTGGSVSTLTIQRTQQEDSAVYLCASSLVQNRGYTFGSGTRLTVV.

The V and J genes are TRBV28 and TRBJ1-3, with D hard to call. Germline CDR1 MDHEN, CDR2 SYDVKM. V lost 3 bases, J lost 7 bases, and 10 bases lay in between. This CDR3 has 13 amino acids. The CDR3, as DNA: TGTGCCAGCAGTTTTGGAGTTCCGAACACCATATATTTT. The encoded protein is CASSFGVPNTIYF.

The CDR3 region is CASSFASGQETQYF. The CDR3, as DNA: TGCGCCAGCAGCTTTGCTAGCGGCCAAGAGACCCAGTACTTC. The rearrangement uses TRBV5-1 and TRBJ2-5, with TRBD2 identical over 7 bases. There are 14 residues in the CDR3. The germline V gene has CDR1 SGHRS and CDR2 YFSETQ. Unmatched junction bases numbered 2, after V lost 2 bases and J lost 1 base.

V gene TRBV9 combines with J gene TRBJ2-7; no clear D. The CDR3 covers 14 residues. The V end was cut by 0 bases, the J end by 3 bases, with 10 bases between. The V gene's germline CDR1 is SGDLS and CDR2 YYNGEE. The CDR3 nucleotides are TGTGCCAGCAGCGTAGGGGCGAGCGTCTACGAGCAGTACTTC. This encodes CASSVGASVYEQYF.